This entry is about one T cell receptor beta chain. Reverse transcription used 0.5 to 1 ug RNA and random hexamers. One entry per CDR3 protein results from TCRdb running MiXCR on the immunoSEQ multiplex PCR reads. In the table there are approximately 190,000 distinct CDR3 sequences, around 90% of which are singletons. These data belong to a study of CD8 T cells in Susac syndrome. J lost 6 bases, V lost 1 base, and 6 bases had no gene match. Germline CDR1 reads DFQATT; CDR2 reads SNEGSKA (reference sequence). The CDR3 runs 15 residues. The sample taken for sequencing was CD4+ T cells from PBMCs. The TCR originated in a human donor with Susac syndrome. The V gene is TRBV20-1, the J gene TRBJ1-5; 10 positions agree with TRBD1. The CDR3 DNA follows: TGCAGTGCTAGAGGAGGGACAGGGGTAGGTCAGCCCCAGCATTTT. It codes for CSARGGTGVGQPQHF.